This TCR beta chain comes out of a study of OX40 agonist ivuxolimab in advanced cancers. Measured with immunoSEQ multiplex PCR; TCRdb has only the in-frame clones, and not every one. Among 65,000 to 80,000 clones listed, over 65% were seen once. The CDR3 consists of 20 residues. Germline-derived CDR1 and CDR2 are LGHNA and YSLEER. V gave up 1 base and J gave up 4 bases; unmatched junction bases: 15. V and J are TRBV4-3 and TRBJ2-6, with 8 positions matching TRBD1. Source: CD4+ or CD8+ T cells sorted from blood, taken in a trial of the OX40 agonist ivuxolimab. The clonotype originates from an adult with an advanced solid tumor such as melanoma, head and neck, liver or kidney cancer. The CDR3 nucleotides read TGCGCCAGCAGCCAAGGTTCCGGGACAGGAAGGCCTCTGGGGGCCAACGTCCTGACTTTC. It yields the protein CASSQGSGTGRPLGANVLTF.